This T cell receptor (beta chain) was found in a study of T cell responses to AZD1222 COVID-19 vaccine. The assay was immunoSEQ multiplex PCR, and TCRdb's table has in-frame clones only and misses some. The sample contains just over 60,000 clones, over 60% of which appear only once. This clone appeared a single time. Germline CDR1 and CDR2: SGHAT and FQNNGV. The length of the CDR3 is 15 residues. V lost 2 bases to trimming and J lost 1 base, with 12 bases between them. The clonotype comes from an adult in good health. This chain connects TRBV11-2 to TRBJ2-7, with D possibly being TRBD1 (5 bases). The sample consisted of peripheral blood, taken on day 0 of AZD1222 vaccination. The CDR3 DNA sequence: TGTGCCAGCAGCTTAATGGGGCAGGGATCCTACGAGCAGTACTTC. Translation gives CASSLMGQGSYEQYF.